Below, 15 T cell receptor beta chains from the same sample are listed, as sequenced in a study of blood T cell repertoires in COVID-19. TCRdb keeps only in-frame clones here, not all; method: immunoSEQ multiplex PCR. In the table there are about 260,000 clones, roughly 86% of which are singletons. The sequenced sample consisted of peripheral blood. These receptor sequences come from a man in his forties who had recovered from COVID-19.

This chain joins TRBV7-6 and TRBJ2-1; 14 nucleotides align to TRBD2. With 4 bases clipped from V and 10 bases from J, the junction kept 6 bases outside the gene matches. The CDR3 loop spans 15 amino acids. Germline CDR1 SGHVS, CDR2 FNYEAQ. The CDR3 DNA reads as TGTGCCAGCAGCTCAGGGACTAGCGGGGGTCCGGAGCAGTTCTTC. It translates to CASSSGTSGGPEQFF.

Turning to this clone: Other nucleotide sequences from this sample produce the same CDR3. The J gene is TRBJ2-5, the V gene TRBV6-5; maybe TRBD2 (5 bases). Germline loops: CDR1 MNHEY, CDR2 SVGAGI. The CDR3 runs 11 residues. The V gene lost 2 bases and the J gene lost 7 bases, with 5 bases spanning the gap. The CDR3 DNA follows: TGTGCCAGCAGTTACAGCGGGACCCAGTACTTC. Encoded protein: CASSYSGTQYF.

The CDR3 DNA follows: TGTGCCAGCAGCTTAGCGGGACAGGGGGCCGAACAGCCCCAGCATTTT. Amino acids: CASSLAGQGAEQPQHF. The chain links TRBV7-2 to TRBJ1-5; TRBD1 aligns across 12 bases. The CDR3 has 16 residues. Trimming took 0 bases from V and 7 from J; bases not matched to a gene: 4. Germline V gene data show CDR1 as SGHTA and CDR2 as FQGNSA.

V and J are TRBV12-5 and TRBJ2-5; the D is unclear. Trimming removed 4 bases at V and 2 bases at J, with 14 bases between. Germline loops: CDR1 LGHNT, CDR2 FRNRAP. CDR3 length equals 15 residues. Written as DNA, the CDR3 is TGTGCTAGTGGTTCGCCGGGTCGTGGTCAAGAGACCCAGTACTTC. Its protein is CASGSPGRGQETQYF.

This sequence joins TRBV27 and TRBJ2-3; D perhaps matches TRBD2 (7 bases). Germline V gene sequence: CDR1 MNHEY, CDR2 SMNVEV (reference sequence). The ends were cut back, 9 bases at V and 0 bases at J, with 16 bases in the middle. There are 15 residues in the CDR3. Here the CDR3 reads CARNLGGGSTDTQYF. The CDR3 coding sequence is TGTGCCAGAAACCTAGGGGGGGGGAGCACAGATACGCAGTATTTT.

The chain joins TRBV20-1 to TRBJ1-1; a possible D gene is TRBD1 (5 bases). Trimming pared 5 bases from V and 3 bases from J, leaving 7 bases between. CDR3 length: 11 amino acids. Germline CDR1 and CDR2: DFQATT and SNEGSKA (reference sequence). Here the CDR3 DNA reads TGCAGTGCTCAGACAGACACTGAAGCTTTCTTT. This sequence encodes CSAQTDTEAFF.

The V and J genes are TRBV30 and TRBJ1-2; TRBD1 is a possible D gene (5 bases). Germline CDR1 is GTSNPN and CDR2 is SVGIG (reference sequence). The ends were cut back, 7 bases at V and 6 bases at J, with 12 bases in the middle. This CDR3 comprises 11 residues. The CDR3 protein is CALQDRHGYTF. CDR3 in DNA: TGTGCCTTACAGGACCGTCATGGCTACACCTTC.

This chain connects TRBV5-8 to TRBJ1-2; perhaps TRBD1 as D (5 bases). CDR1 and CDR2 (germline): SGHTS, YDEGEE. The germline V and J ends were trimmed by 2 bases and 1 base, with 12 bases remaining between them. The CDR3 totals 15 residues. In DNA, the CDR3 is TGTGCCAGCAGCTTTTACCGTCAGGGTAACTATGGCTACACCTTC. It encodes CASSFYRQGNYGYTF.

The gene calls are TRBV19 and TRBJ2-3; 8 nucleotides line up with TRBD2. Looked up from germline, CDR1 is LNHDA and CDR2 is SQIVND (reference sequence). Unmatched junction bases numbered 3, after V lost 2 bases and J lost 2 bases. The CDR3 has 15 amino acids. The CDR3 loop is CASSIRRGDTDTQYF. CDR3 nucleotides: TGTGCCAGTAGTATAAGGCGGGGGGACACAGATACGCAGTATTTT.

Concerning this clone: One end of the junction is discordant with germline, which a read error may explain. The chain links TRBV6-5 to TRBJ1-2; 7 positions agree with TRBD1. CDR3 length: 12 amino acids. Germline V gives CDR1 MNHEY, CDR2 SVGAGI. The CDR3 loop reads CASSYRTGVRSF. Here the CDR3 DNA reads TGTGCCAGCAGTTACAGGACAGGCGTCAGGTCCTTC.

The chain uses TRBV15 and TRBJ2-3; 9 nucleotides line up with TRBD2. The CDR3 extends over 16 amino acids. Germline CDR1 reads LNHNV; CDR2 reads YYDKDF (reference sequence). After removal of 5 bases from V and 4 bases from J, the junction contained 10 bases not matched to a gene. The CDR3: CATSLRSGRRSDTQYF. As DNA, the CDR3 is TGTGCCACCAGCCTAAGAAGCGGGAGGCGGTCAGATACGCAGTATTTT.

This clone has only one observation. This chain links TRBV19 with TRBJ2-1, with TRBD2 matching 7 bases. V lost 6 bases, J lost 3 bases, and 5 bases stayed unmatched. Germline CDR1 LNHDA, CDR2 SQIVND (reference sequence). The CDR3 loop spans 14 amino acids. This chain's CDR3 is CASSDGGNYNEQFF. The CDR3 DNA reads TGTGCCAGTAGCGACGGGGGGAACTACAATGAGCAGTTCTTC.

This clone was counted a single time. J is TRBJ2-1 and V is TRBV6-5, with 7 nucleotides matching TRBD2. The CDR3 is 14 amino acids. After removal of 0 bases from V and 10 bases from J, the junction contained 6 bases not matched to a gene. Germline V CDR1 and CDR2: MNHEY, SVGAGI. CDR3: CASSYSPGGGEQFF. Here the CDR3 DNA reads TGTGCCAGCAGTTACTCGCCTGGCGGGGGAGAGCAGTTCTTC.

This chain links TRBV7-9 with TRBJ2-1, with 8 bases lining up with TRBD2. V dropped 5 bases and J dropped 3; count of bases not matched to a gene: 12. The CDR3 covers 17 residues. Germline V gene lookup returns CDR1 SEHNR and CDR2 FQNEAQ (reference sequence). The CDR3 spells CASSPGGPGGNYNEQFF. CDR3 sequence (DNA): TGTGCCAGCAGCCCCGGCGGACCGGGAGGGAACTACAATGAGCAGTTCTTC.

This rearrangement joins TRBV6-4 to TRBJ2-3; unclear D gene. V was pared by 8 bases and J by 0 bases, with 3 bases between. From germline, CDR1 is MRHNA and CDR2 SNTAGT. CDR3 size: 11 residues. CDR3 nucleotide sequence: TGTGCCAGCCTTAGCACAGATACGCAGTATTTT. Residues: CASLSTDTQYF.